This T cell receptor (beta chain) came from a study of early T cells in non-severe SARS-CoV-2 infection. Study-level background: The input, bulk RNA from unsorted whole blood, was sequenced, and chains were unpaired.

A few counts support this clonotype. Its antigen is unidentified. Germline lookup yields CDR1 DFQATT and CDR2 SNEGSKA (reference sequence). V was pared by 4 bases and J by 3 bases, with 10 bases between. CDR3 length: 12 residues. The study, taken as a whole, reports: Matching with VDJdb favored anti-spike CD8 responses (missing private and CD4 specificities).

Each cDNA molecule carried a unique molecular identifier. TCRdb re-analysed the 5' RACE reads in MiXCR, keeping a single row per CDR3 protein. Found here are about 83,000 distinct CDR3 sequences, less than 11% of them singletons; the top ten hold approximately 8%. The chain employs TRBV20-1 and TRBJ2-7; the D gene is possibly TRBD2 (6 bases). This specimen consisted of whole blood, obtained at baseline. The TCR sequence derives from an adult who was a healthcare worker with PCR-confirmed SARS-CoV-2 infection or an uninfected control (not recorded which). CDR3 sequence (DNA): TGCAGTGCTAAACCGACTAGCTACGAGCAGTACTTC. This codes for CSAKPTSYEQYF.